Reported below is one T cell receptor (beta chain). Its antigen is not yet known. There are no base qualities to consult, and no much larger clone falls within one base. Other DNA sequences of this sample code for an identical CDR3. The entry originates in a study of shared clonotypes between healthy human individuals (dated by TCRdb to the early 2020s). For the wider study: The cohort included a few men and a couple of women between 18 and 49 years of age. Per donor, three plates each were used for CD4 naive and CD4 memory, two for CD8 naive, and one for CD8 memory. To estimate repertoire size and how much clonotypes are shared between individuals, the study performed deep sequencing of blood TCR repertoires from about five healthy adults. Libraries were prepared and TCR repertoires were sequenced by different laboratories using diverse techniques, in order to increase sequencing depth and limit assay-specific biases. Between about 0.94 and 8.9 billion PBMCs per donor were obtained by leukapheresis.

General conclusions and limits of the study: Naive subsets generally had larger estimated clonotype richness than memory subsets. Incomplete sequencing was indicated by rarefaction of sorted-subset datasets, despite the large sequencing depth. Sampling was restricted to blood, and TCR repertoires in tissues likely differ from the TCR repertoires found in blood. When a few donors were compared, the shared fraction of clonotypes was about 5.5% for naive CD4, around 3.5% for naive CD8, 2.3% for memory CD4, and roughly 0.4% for memory CD8. Based on pairwise subsampling, the degree of clonotype sharing among donors was expected to be affected by sequencing depth. Compared with non-shared clonotypes, clonotypes shared by all four sorted-subset donors had higher generation probabilities. Because the study included a small number of donors, the genetic and exposure-history diversity represented was limited.

Using the deep immunoSEQ assay, multiplex PCR amplified TCR CDR3 regions from genomic DNA. For each cell subset, the extracted genomic DNA was distributed evenly across all wells of several immunoSEQ 96-well plates, and each plate served as one replicate. For sorted subsets, each replicate PCR was loaded with roughly 0.2 ug genomic DNA, equivalent to about 30,000 T cell genomes. Purified libraries were quantified with a Qubit 3.0 fluorometer, sized on a Bioanalyzer 2100, and re-quantified with the KAPA Library Quantification kit. Each immunoSEQ 96-well plate was sequenced on its own single-read 150-cycle Illumina NextSeq 550 flow cell. For the original study's pipeline: Because the immunoSEQ output included only junctional sequences and no quality scores, the filtering could not be the same as the filtering used for full-length reads. To assign V/J genes and CDR3, sequences were annotated against IMGT germline references using PyIR, a Python wrapper for IgBLAST v1.9. Reads were filtered out if the reads had weak V/J assignments (E-value above 1e-6), no CDR3, stop codons, out-of-frame junctions, or ambiguous translated residues. V3J clonotypes were defined by identical inferred V gene, J gene, and CDR3 amino acid sequence. To compute the percentage overlap between repertoires, the number of shared unique clonotypes was divided by the size of the smaller repertoire. RTK rarefaction, the Chao1 estimator, and Recon v2.1 estimates of unobserved clonotypes were used to assess repertoire richness. For all TCRbeta clonotypes obtained by the gDNA method from a few donors, generation probabilities were computed with OLGA. TCRdb carries this immuneACCESS record with in-frame sequences only. Its versions omit some clonotypes, under half of them owing to an unresolved V gene in the studies checked, with the rest unexplained. V and J calls and clone size are given by that table; D and trimming were obtained from the DNA. This sample is represented by some 2 million clones; about 95% of them were singletons. The biggest ten clones account for 0.85% to 1.3% of the sample.

CD8 naive samples were obtained by positive selection for CCR7 among CD45RO-negative cells, yielding a CD45RA+CCR7+ population from which TemRA cells were excluded. Donors were healthy HIV-negative adults with no recently reported acute infections or vaccinations. Every donor was a Caucasian adult residing in Nashville, Tennessee, USA. After blood collection by leukapheresis, PBMCs were isolated using Ficoll-Histopaque density gradient centrifugation and then cryopreserved in the vapor phase of liquid nitrogen. Analytical flow cytometry was used to check the purity and quantity of each magnetically sorted T cell population. From each sorted fraction, genomic DNA was isolated and quantified by UV absorbance on a Nanodrop 2000c. The clonotype originates from a young man in good health. The specimen was naive CD8+ T cells sorted from blood. The label giving this sample's cell subset or site can be read as: CD45RA+CCR7+.

The nucleotide sequence reads TGTGCCAGCAGCGTAGGTAGTAGCACAGATACGCAGTATTTT. This yields the protein CASSVGSSTDTQYF. Recombination connected TRBV9 to TRBJ2-3, with no confidently assigned D gene. Trimming costs V 0 bases and J 0 bases, and their ends lie 5 bases apart. The CDR3 spans 14 residues, from the cysteine through the phenylalanine. Only the CDR3 DNA is retained, 42 bases long and in frame from the first base. Taken from the germline V gene, the CDR1 and CDR2 loops are SGDLS and YYNGEE.